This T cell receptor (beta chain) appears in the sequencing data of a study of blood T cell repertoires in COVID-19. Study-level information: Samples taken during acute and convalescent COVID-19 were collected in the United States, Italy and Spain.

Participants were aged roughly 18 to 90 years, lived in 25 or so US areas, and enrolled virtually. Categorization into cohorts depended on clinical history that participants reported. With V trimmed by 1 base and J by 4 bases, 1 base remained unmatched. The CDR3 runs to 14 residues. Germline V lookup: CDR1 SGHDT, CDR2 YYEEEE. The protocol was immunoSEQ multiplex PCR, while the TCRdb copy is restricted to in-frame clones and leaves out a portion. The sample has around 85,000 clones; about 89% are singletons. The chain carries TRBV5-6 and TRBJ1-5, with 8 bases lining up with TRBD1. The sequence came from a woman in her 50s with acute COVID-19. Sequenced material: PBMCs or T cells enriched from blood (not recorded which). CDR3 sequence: CASSLYRGNQPQHF. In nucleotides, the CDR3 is TGTGCCAGCAGCTTGTACAGGGGGAATCAGCCCCAGCATTTT.